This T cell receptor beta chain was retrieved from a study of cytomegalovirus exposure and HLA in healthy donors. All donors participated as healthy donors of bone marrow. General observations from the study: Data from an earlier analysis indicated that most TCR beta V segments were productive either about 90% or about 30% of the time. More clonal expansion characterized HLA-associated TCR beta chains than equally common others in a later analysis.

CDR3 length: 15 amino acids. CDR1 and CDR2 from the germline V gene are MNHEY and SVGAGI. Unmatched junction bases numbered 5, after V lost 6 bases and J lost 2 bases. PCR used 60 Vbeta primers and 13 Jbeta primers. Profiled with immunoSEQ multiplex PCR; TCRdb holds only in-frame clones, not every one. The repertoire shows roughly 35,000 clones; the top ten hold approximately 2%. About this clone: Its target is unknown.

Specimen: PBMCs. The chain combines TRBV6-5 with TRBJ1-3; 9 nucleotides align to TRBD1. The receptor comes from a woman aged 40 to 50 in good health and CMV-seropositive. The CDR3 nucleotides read TGTGCCAGCAGAAAGACAGGGGGAGCTGGAAACACCATATATTTT. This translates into CASRKTGGAGNTIYF.